The 2 T cell receptor beta chains listed next were all sequenced from one sample in a study of shared clonotypes between healthy human individuals. Assay used: immunoSEQ multiplex PCR; TCRdb lists only in-frame clones, some missing. The sample lists about 1.5 million clones, about 98% seen once, with 0.4% to 0.45% in the top ten. Sequencing used naive CD4+ T cells sorted from blood. This sample's subset: CD45RA+ positively selected. These receptors were collected from a man younger than 40 in good health.

This clone came up once. Other DNA sequences within the sample encode an identical CDR3. The rearrangement joins TRBV7-8 to TRBJ2-7; no clear D. Germline V gives CDR1 SGHVS, CDR2 FQNEAQ. Trimming removed 0 bases at V and 0 bases at J, with 6 bases between. The CDR3 length is 14 residues. For the CDR3, the DNA is TGTGCCAGCAGCTTAGCGGGGTCCTCCTACGAGCAGTACTTC. Translated, it gives CASSLAGSSYEQYF.

This rearrangement joins TRBV9 to TRBJ1-2; TRBD1 might be the D (6 bases). This CDR3 region has 14 residues. Germline CDR1 reads SGDLS; CDR2 reads YYNGEE. Trimming removed 4 bases from V and 0 bases from J, with 10 bases in between. CDR3 protein: CASSPHRANYGYTF. The CDR3 coding sequence is TGTGCCAGCAGCCCCCACAGGGCTAACTATGGCTACACCTTC.